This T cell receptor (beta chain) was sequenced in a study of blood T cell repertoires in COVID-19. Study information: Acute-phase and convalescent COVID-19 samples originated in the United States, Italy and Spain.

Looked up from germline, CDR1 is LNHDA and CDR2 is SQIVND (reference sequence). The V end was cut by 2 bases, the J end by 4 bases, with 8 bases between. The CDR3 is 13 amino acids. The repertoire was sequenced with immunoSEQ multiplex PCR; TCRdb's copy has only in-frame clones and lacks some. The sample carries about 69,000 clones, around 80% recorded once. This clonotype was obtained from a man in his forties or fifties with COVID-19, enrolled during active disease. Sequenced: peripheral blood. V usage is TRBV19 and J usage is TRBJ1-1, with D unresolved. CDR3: CASSISSLTEAFF. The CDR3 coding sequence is TGTGCCAGTAGTATAAGCTCCCTCACTGAAGCTTTCTTT.